Presented here are 4 T cell receptor beta chains from one specimen sequenced in a study of glioma-infiltrating T cells after dendritic cell vaccination. Profiling relied on immunoSEQ multiplex PCR, and the TCRdb table lists in-frame clones only, not all of them. The repertoire includes 85,000 to 100,000 clones, roughly four fifths of them detected once, and 2% to 2.5% sits in the top ten. Regarding time point: after dendritic cell vaccination, including at tumor progression/relapse. The source was blood, collected after dendritic cell vaccination. The receptors come from a human donor with glioblastoma.

The chain carries TRBV6-1 and TRBJ1-4; maybe TRBD1 (5 bases). The germline V gene has CDR1 MNHNS and CDR2 SASEGT. The CDR3 runs 16 residues. The V and J ends lost 4 bases and 8 bases respectively, with 20 bases between them. CDR3: CASSGGNTGGKEKLFF. The CDR3 DNA reads TGTGCCAGCAGTGGAGGAAACACCGGGGGAAAAGAAAAACTGTTTTTT.

V is TRBV10-2 and J is TRBJ1-5; tentative D call: TRBD1 (6 bases). Germline V gene sequence: CDR1 WSHSY, CDR2 SAAADI. This CDR3 is built from 15 residues. Between the trimmed V and J ends, which lost 8 bases and 0 bases, there was a span of 14 bases. CDR3 loop: CASARQVDSNQPQHF. The CDR3 nucleotides read TGCGCCAGCGCTCGACAGGTTGATAGCAATCAGCCCCAGCATTTT.

The gene calls are TRBV5-1 and TRBJ2-7, with D possibly matching TRBD2 (5 bases). This CDR3 region has 14 residues. The germline V gene has CDR1 SGHRS and CDR2 YFSETQ. V was pared by 4 bases and J by 3 bases, with 14 bases between. DNA of the CDR3: TGCGCCAGCAGCCCACCTTTGAGGGACTACGAGCAGTACTTC. It translates to CASSPPLRDYEQYF.

The V and J genes are TRBV5-1 and TRBJ1-1, with D possibly being TRBD1 (5 bases). Trimming removed 4 bases at V and 0 bases at J, with 10 bases between. CDR1 and CDR2 (germline): SGHRS, YFSETQ. The CDR3 consists of 14 residues. The CDR3 DNA reads TGCGCCAGCAGCCTGACAGTGATGAACACTGAAGCTTTCTTT. As protein: CASSLTVMNTEAFF. The complete variable domain, with remaining parts taken from reference TRBV5-1 and TRBJ1-1, reads KAGVTQTPRYLIKTRGQQVTLSCSPISGHRSVSWYQQTPGQGLQFLFEYFSETQRNKGNFPGRFSGRQFSNSRSEMNVSTLELGDSALYLCASSLTVMNTEAFFGQGTRLTVV.